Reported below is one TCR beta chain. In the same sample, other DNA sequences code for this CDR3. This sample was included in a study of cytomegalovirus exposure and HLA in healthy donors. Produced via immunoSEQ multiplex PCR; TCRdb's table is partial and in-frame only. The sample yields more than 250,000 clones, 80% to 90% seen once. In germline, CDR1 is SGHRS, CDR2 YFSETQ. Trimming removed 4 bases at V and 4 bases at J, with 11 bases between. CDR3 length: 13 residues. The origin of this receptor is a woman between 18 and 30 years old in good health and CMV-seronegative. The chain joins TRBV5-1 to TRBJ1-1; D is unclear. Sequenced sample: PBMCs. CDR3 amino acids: CASSPPAGTEAFF. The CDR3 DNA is TGCGCCAGCAGCCCACCTGCGGGCACTGAAGCTTTCTTT.